The 16 T cell receptor beta chains listed next were all sequenced from one sample in a study of blood T cell repertoires in COVID-19. Generated by immunoSEQ multiplex PCR, the TCRdb table keeps only in-frame clones and is missing some. The sample records some 22,000 clones, roughly 80% being singletons. The sample taken for sequencing was peripheral blood. These receptors came from a man between 65 and 79 years old with acute or convalescent COVID-19.

V is TRBV19 and J is TRBJ2-1; D could derive from TRBD1 or TRBD2 (9 bases each). CDR1 LNHDA and CDR2 SQIVND come from the germline V gene (reference sequence). V was clipped by 9 bases and J by 1 base, with 25 bases between them. CDR3 length: 18 residues. The DNA for the CDR3 is TGTGCCAGCACCGCGGACAGGGGAGGACTAGCGTCCTACAATGAGCAGTTCTTC. Translated: CASTADRGGLASYNEQFF.

This clone was observed a few times. The chain uses TRBV7-3 and TRBJ1-1; TRBD1 aligns across 7 bases. Losses at the gene ends were 8 bases for V and 6 bases for J; bases not matched to a gene: 9. This CDR3 has 13 amino acids. The V gene's germline CDR1 is SGHTA and CDR2 FQGTGA. The CDR3 spells CASRDSVFSEAFF. CDR3 in DNA: TGTGCCAGCCGGGACAGCGTGTTCTCTGAAGCTTTCTTT.

The V gene is TRBV7-9, the J gene TRBJ1-1, with a tentative D call TRBD1 (5 bases). V lost 6 bases and J lost 0, with 14 bases in between. Germline V gives CDR1 SEHNR, CDR2 FQNEAQ (reference sequence). The CDR3 has 15 residues. For the CDR3, the DNA is TGTGCCAGCAGGCATACAGGTTTCATGAACACTGAAGCTTTCTTT. Translating it yields CASRHTGFMNTEAFF.

The chain carries TRBV19 and TRBJ1-2; TRBD1 matches 9 bases. Germline CDR1 and CDR2: LNHDA and SQIVND (reference sequence). V shed 4 bases and J 4 bases; nucleotides not matched to a gene: 4. The CDR3 runs 14 residues. The CDR3 bases are TGTGCCAGTAGTACCCAACAGGGGGCCTATGGCTACACCTTC. Protein sequence: CASSTQQGAYGYTF.

In this sample, this clone turned up many times. The V and J genes are TRBV11-2 and TRBJ1-6; D unclear. V was cut by 5 bases and J by 6 bases, with 11 bases left in between. Germline loops: CDR1 SGHAT, CDR2 FQNNGV. This CDR3 comprises 14 residues. CDR3 nucleotide sequence: TGTGCCAGCAGCCACCGGGGTATTAATTCACCCCTCCACTTT. This sequence encodes CASSHRGINSPLHF.

The chain joins TRBV11-3 to TRBJ2-1; 7 positions agree with TRBD1. The CDR3 loop spans 14 amino acids. The J segment lost 9 bases and the V segment lost 1 base, leaving 6 bases of the junction unmatched. Per the germline V gene, CDR1 is SGHNT and CDR2 is YENEEA. CDR3 in amino acids: CASSLGEQGSEQFF. CDR3 nucleotide sequence: TGTGCCAGCAGCTTAGGTGAACAGGGGAGTGAGCAGTTCTTC.

This sequence joins TRBV19 and TRBJ1-2, with D tentatively TRBD1 (6 bases). The CDR3 is made up of 11 amino acids. V gave up 8 bases and J gave up 5 bases, with 9 bases separating them. Germline V gives CDR1 LNHDA, CDR2 SQIVND (reference sequence). The CDR3 DNA sequence: TGTGCCAGTCTAACAGGGTATGGCTACACCTTC. Translated: CASLTGYGYTF.

V is TRBV6-6 and J is TRBJ2-1, with D possibly matching TRBD1 (8 bases). CDR3 length equals 16 residues. The germline CDR1 and CDR2 sequences are MNHNY and SVGAGI (reference sequence). V lost 4 bases and J 4 bases, leaving 17 bases between the germline ends. CDR3 amino acids: CASSWRGTGFYNEQFF. In DNA form, the CDR3 reads TGTGCCAGCAGTTGGCGGGGGACAGGTTTTTACAATGAGCAGTTCTTC.

The chain uses TRBV5-4 and TRBJ2-2; 11 bases map to TRBD2. The CDR3 is 16 amino acids. V dropped 2 bases and J dropped 5; count of bases not matched to a gene: 5. Germline V CDR1 and CDR2: SGHNT, YYREEE (reference sequence). The CDR3 protein is CASSFSGGASTGELFF. CDR3 DNA: TGTGCCAGCAGCTTTAGCGGGGGGGCTAGTACCGGGGAGCTGTTTTTT. The full variable domain, rest sourced from reference TRBV5-4 and TRBJ2-2, is ETGVTQSPTHLIKTRGQQVTLRCSSQSGHNTVSWYQQALGQGPQFIFQYYREEENGRGNFPPRFSGLQFPNYSSELNVNALELDDSALYLCASSFSGGASTGELFFGEGSRLTVL.

Turning to this clone: Sequence at one end of the junction differs from germline and may be a read error. V usage is TRBV14 and J usage is TRBJ2-1; TRBD2 aligns across 8 bases. The CDR3 spans 14 residues. Germline assignment: CDR1 SGHDN and CDR2 FVKESK. CDR3 in amino acids: CASSPFTQRELGIF. The CDR3 DNA is TGTGCCAGCAGCCCCTTCACGCAGCGGGAGTTGGGGATCTTC.

The rearrangement links TRBV15 to TRBJ2-3; D uncertain. Trimming shortened V by 0 bases and J by 2 bases, and 12 bases separated the two germline ends. Germline-derived CDR1 and CDR2 are LNHNV and YYDKDF (reference sequence). CDR3 size: 16 residues. The CDR3 nucleotides are TGTGCCACCAGCAGAGATCGTTTTCTTAACACAGATACGCAGTATTTT. This gives the protein CATSRDRFLNTDTQYF. Full variable domain (missing parts from reference TRBV15 and TRBJ2-3): DAMVIQNPRYQVTQFGKPVTLSCSQTLNHNVMYWYQQKSSQAPKLLFHYYDKDFNNEADTPDNFQSRRPNTSFCFLDIRSPGLGDTAMYLCATSRDRFLNTDTQYFGPGTRLTVL.

This clone appeared a few times. The V call is TRBV11-2, the J call TRBJ1-1, with a tentative D call TRBD1 (6 bases). Trimming shortened V by 4 bases and J by 2 bases, and 14 bases separated the two germline ends. Germline V gene data show CDR1 as SGHAT and CDR2 as FQNNGV. This CDR3 is built from 15 residues. Here the CDR3 DNA reads TGTGCCAGCAGCTCATACAGGGTAGCCAACACTGAAGCTTTCTTT. This codes for CASSSYRVANTEAFF.

The table lists this clone with a count of one. The rearrangement joins TRBV6-2 or TRBV6-3 to TRBJ1-1; TRBD1 aligns across 7 bases. The CDR3 runs 16 residues. Germline CDR1 reads MNHEY; CDR2 reads SVGEGT. Trimming cost V 0 bases and J 1 base; bases outside gene matches: 5. CDR3 coding DNA: TGTGCCAGCAGTTACTCGAAGACAGGGACGAACACTGAAGCTTTCTTT. It translates to CASSYSKTGTNTEAFF.

Judged by abundance, this clone is medium-sized (0.01 to 0.1%). This chain links TRBV9 with TRBJ1-4; 9 positions match TRBD1. Trimming at V came to 2 bases and at J to 8 bases, leaving 4 bases not matched to a gene. The CDR3 has 14 residues. Germline V lookup: CDR1 SGDLS, CDR2 YYNGEE. The CDR3 DNA follows: TGTGCCAGCAGCGTTACAGGGGGCCAGGAAAAACTGTTTTTT. Its protein is CASSVTGGQEKLFF.

In its sample, this clone was seen a few times. The chain carries TRBV5-1 and TRBJ2-7, with 11 bases lining up with TRBD2. The ends lost 4 bases at V and 3 bases at J; junction bases unmatched: 6. Looked up from germline, CDR1 is SGHRS and CDR2 is YFSETQ. The CDR3 spans 15 residues. In DNA form, the CDR3 reads TGCGCCAGCAGCCTTGGGACTAGCGGACTCTACGAGCAGTACTTC. As protein: CASSLGTSGLYEQYF.

The V gene is TRBV20-1, the J gene TRBJ1-2; D is uncertain. The germline CDR1 and CDR2 sequences are DFQATT and SNEGSKA (reference sequence). Trimming removed 3 bases at V and 4 bases at J, with 9 bases between. The length of the CDR3 is 12 residues. The CDR3 DNA reads TGCAGTGCTAGTGGAGGGTTCTATGGCTACACCTTC. It translates to CSASGGFYGYTF.